Shown below are 22 T cell receptor beta chains from a single sample sequenced in a study of T cell repertoires in cytomegalovirus infection. TCRdb fed the reads into MiXCR, producing one record per CDR3 protein. The table has around 440,000 distinct CDR3 sequences, around 11% seen once. The sample was PBMCs. The receptors shown here come from a human donor in good health (CMV status not recorded). Some clones in this sample may be carry-over from other donors' samples.

This clonotype has ten or more counts. This chain joins TRBV2 and TRBJ1-2, with D unresolved. Per the germline V gene, CDR1 is SNHLY and CDR2 is FYNNEI. This CDR3 has 14 residues. The V and J ends lost 6 bases and 4 bases respectively, with 15 bases between them. In nucleotides, the CDR3 is TGTGCCAGCAGCCAGTCGTGGGAGGGCTATGGCTACACCTTC. It translates to CASSQSWEGYGYTF.

This clonotype was counted at least ten times. The V and J genes are TRBV7-8 and TRBJ2-5; weak D call: TRBD2 (6 bases). Trimming took off 7 bases at V and 5 bases at J, with 17 bases between the two ends. Germline loops: CDR1 SGHVS, CDR2 FQNEAQ. There are 14 residues in the CDR3. This CDR3 is CASMRPGLGETQYF. DNA of the CDR3: TGTGCCAGCATGAGACCGGGACTGGGGGAGACCCAGTACTTC. The full variable domain, in which reference TRBV7-8 and TRBJ2-5 provide the parts outside the CDR3, is GAGVSQSPRYKVAKRGQDVALRCDPISGHVSLFWYQQALGQGPEFLTYFQNEAQLDKSGLPSDRFFAERPEGSVSTLKIQRTQQEDSAVYLCASMRPGLGETQYFGPGTRLLVL.

This clonotype was detected ten times or more. The rearrangement links TRBV12-3 or TRBV12-4 to TRBJ2-5; tentatively, D is TRBD1 or TRBD2 (5 bases each). The CDR3 extends over 14 amino acids. V lost 6 bases and J lost 5, with 16 bases in between. CDR3 protein: CASSTRDPGETQYF. DNA of the CDR3: TGTGCCAGCAGCACCCGGGACCCTGGGGAGACCCAGTACTTC.

Ten or more counts support this clonotype. The genes are TRBV15 and TRBJ2-5; unclear D gene. The germline V gene encodes CDR1 LNHNV and CDR2 YYDKDF (reference sequence). CDR3 length equals 16 residues. Trimming removed 2 bases at V and 5 bases at J, with 18 bases between. The CDR3 here is CATSRNLAGRTETQYF. The CDR3 DNA is TGTGCCACCAGCAGAAATTTAGCAGGACGGACGGAGACCCAGTACTTC.

There are many counts of this clonotype. The rearrangement links TRBV7-3 to TRBJ2-5; D unclear. Germline V gene sequence: CDR1 SGHTA, CDR2 FQGTGA. This CDR3 region has 12 residues. Trimming shortened V by 5 bases and J by 7 bases, and 11 bases separated the two germline ends. CDR3 bases: TGTGCCAGCAGCGATGGCGGAGTGACCCAGTACTTC. It codes for CASSDGGVTQYF.

This clonotype was counted only a few times. The rearrangement joins TRBV5-1 to TRBJ2-1; D is perhaps TRBD2 (6 bases). The V end lost 4 bases, the J end lost 10 bases, and 21 bases lay between the germline ends. This CDR3 is 15 amino acids long. Germline CDR1 and CDR2: SGHRS and YFSETQ. This chain's CDR3 is CASSQGGGPFGEQFF. CDR3 nucleotides: TGCGCCAGCAGCCAGGGAGGAGGCCCCTTCGGCGAGCAGTTCTTC.

This clonotype was found many times. The V gene is TRBV28, the J gene TRBJ1-6; D is undetermined. CDR3 length equals 17 residues. Looked up from germline, CDR1 is MDHEN and CDR2 is SYDVKM. Trimming removed 4 bases at V and 5 bases at J, with 18 bases between. CDR3: CASSSHRTGTNNSPLHF. CDR3 bases: TGTGCCAGCAGTTCTCACAGAACTGGTACAAATAATTCACCCCTCCACTTT.

This clonotype has just one count. This chain links TRBV4-1 with TRBJ1-4; 7 nucleotides match TRBD1. The ends lost 3 bases at V and 4 bases at J; junction bases unmatched: 14. CDR3 size: 18 residues. CDR1 MGHRA and CDR2 YSYEKL come from the germline V gene. The CDR3 region has the DNA TGCGCCAGCAGCCAGCGAGGGGGCTTGTCGGGGCTTAATGAAAAACTGTTTTTT. As protein: CASSQRGGLSGLNEKLFF.

The count of this clonotype is one. The V gene is TRBV30, the J gene TRBJ2-7, with D hard to call. CDR1 and CDR2 from the germline V gene are GTSNPN and SVGIG (reference sequence). The V end lost 4 bases, the J end lost 1 base, and 5 bases lay between the germline ends. The CDR3 is 11 residues long. CDR3 DNA sequence: TGTGCCTGGAAGGGATCCTACGAGCAGTACTTC. Translating gives CAWKGSYEQYF.

This clonotype came up many times. This chain connects TRBV7-3 to TRBJ2-7; a weak D match, TRBD2 (6 bases). The CDR3 runs 14 residues. Germline lookup yields CDR1 SGHTA and CDR2 FQGTGA. With 5 bases removed from V and 7 bases from J, the gap between germline ends came to 18 bases. In DNA form, the CDR3 reads TGTGCCAGCAGCACATCAGGGCGGGCGGGGGAGCAGTACTTC. Protein product: CASSTSGRAGEQYF.

This clonotype has at least ten counts. In nucleotides, the CDR3 is TGTGCCAGCAGCTACGGACTAGCGGGAGACAATGAGCAGTTCTTC. Protein: CASSYGLAGDNEQFF. This chain joins TRBV7-3 and TRBJ2-1, with 13 bases that match TRBD2. Germline V lookup: CDR1 SGHTA, CDR2 FQGTGA. This CDR3 spans 15 amino acids. V gave up 4 bases and J gave up 5 bases; unmatched junction bases: 2. Drawing the rest from reference TRBV7-3 and TRBJ2-1, the complete variable domain is GAGVSQTPSNKVTEKGKYVELRCDPISGHTALYWYRQSLGQGPEFLIYFQGTGAADDSGLPNDRFFAVRPEGSVSTLKIQRTERGDSAVYLCASSYGLAGDNEQFFGPGTRLTVL.

This clonotype was observed many times. This chain joins TRBV10-3 and TRBJ2-7; TRBD2 aligns across 8 bases. In germline, CDR1 is ENHRY, CDR2 SYGVKD. The trim removed 5 bases at V and 0 bases at J, leaving 0 bases unmatched. The CDR3 loop spans 13 amino acids. CDR3: CAISSGSSYEQYF. The CDR3 DNA is TGTGCCATCAGTAGCGGGAGCTCCTACGAGCAGTACTTC.

This clonotype came up many times. V and J are TRBV6-2 or TRBV6-3 and TRBJ2-2; TRBD1 is a possible D gene (5 bases). CDR3 length: 15 amino acids. V gave up 8 bases and J gave up 2 bases, with 15 bases separating them. CDR1 MNHEY and CDR2 SVGEGT come from the germline V gene. The CDR3 sequence is CASGPQVFNTGELFF. CDR3 coding DNA: TGTGCCAGCGGCCCACAGGTTTTCAACACCGGGGAGCTGTTTTTT.

This clonotype was picked up a small number of times. The chain employs TRBV20-1 and TRBJ2-7; 9 bases fit TRBD2. This CDR3 contains 15 residues. Losses at the gene ends were 7 bases for V and 5 bases for J; bases not matched to a gene: 15. Germline CDR1 is DFQATT and CDR2 is SNEGSKA (reference sequence). The CDR3 protein is CSVNRGSGSTNEQYF. The CDR3 coding sequence is TGCAGTGTCAACCGGGGTAGCGGGAGTACCAACGAGCAGTACTTC.

There are a few counts of this clonotype. The CDR3 spells CSPGGPTYGYTF. CDR3 sequence (DNA): TGCAGTCCAGGGGGCCCTACCTATGGCTACACCTTC. The chain is built from TRBV20-1 and TRBJ1-2, with TRBD1 matching over 8 bases. CDR3 size: 12 residues. V lost 8 bases and J lost 4; bases outside the gene matches: 6. The germline CDR1 and CDR2 sequences are DFQATT and SNEGSKA (reference sequence).

The table lists this clonotype with many counts. The gene calls are TRBV11-2 and TRBJ2-5; weak D call: TRBD2 (6 bases). V shed 1 base and J shed 5 bases, with 8 bases lying between them. The CDR3 consists of 13 residues. Per germline, CDR1 SGHAT and CDR2 FQNNGV. The CDR3 DNA sequence: TGTGCCAGCAGCTTAGCTAGCGCGGAGACCCAGTACTTC. Amino acids: CASSLASAETQYF.

Many counts were recorded for this clonotype. V usage is TRBV7-6 and J usage is TRBJ1-5; 7 nucleotides line up with TRBD1. The CDR3 loop spans 15 amino acids. With V trimmed by 2 bases and J by 7 bases, 8 bases remained unmatched. Germline V gene lookup returns CDR1 SGHVS and CDR2 FNYEAQ. CDR3 DNA: TGTGCCAGCAGCTTAAGAGGGGGCACTGGGCAGCCCCAGCATTTT. Its translation is CASSLRGGTGQPQHF.

This clonotype was detected many times. This rearrangement joins TRBV12-3 or TRBV12-4 to TRBJ2-2; no firm D call. V lost 3 bases, J lost 0 bases, and 8 bases lay in between. The CDR3 extends over 15 amino acids. CDR3 residues: CASSFGGSNTGELFF. The CDR3 region has the DNA TGTGCCAGCAGTTTCGGCGGTTCGAACACCGGGGAGCTGTTTTTT.

This clonotype was seen many times. This chain links TRBV12-3 or TRBV12-4 with TRBJ1-2; 10 bases map to TRBD1. J lost 3 bases, V lost 8 bases, and 6 bases had no gene match. CDR3 length: 14 residues. CDR3 sequence (DNA): TGTGCCAGCGGGACAGGGGCTGTTTACTATGGCTACACCTTC. As protein: CASGTGAVYYGYTF.

This clonotype was found many times. This rearrangement joins TRBV7-8 to TRBJ1-2; TRBD1 is a possible D gene (5 bases). The V gene lost 5 bases and the J gene lost 8 bases, with 18 bases spanning the gap. The CDR3 contains 14 residues. In germline, CDR1 is SGHVS, CDR2 FQNEAQ. CDR3 sequence: CASSETDGGSGYTF. CDR3 DNA: TGTGCCAGCAGCGAAACGGACGGGGGTTCGGGCTACACCTTC.

This clonotype has a count of ten or more. The CDR3 DNA reads TGTGCCAGCAGTCCTACACTCGGGCGTGCCTACGAGCAGTACTTC. This sequence encodes CASSPTLGRAYEQYF. The rearrangement uses TRBV6-1 and TRBJ2-7; no definite D call. The CDR3 totals 15 residues. CDR1 and CDR2 from the germline V gene are MNHNS and SASEGT. V lost 5 bases and J lost 2, with 16 bases in between.

At least ten counts were recorded for this clonotype. The genes are TRBV11-2 and TRBJ2-7; 10 nucleotides match TRBD1. This CDR3 is built from 14 residues. The germline CDR1 and CDR2 sequences are SGHAT and FQNNGV. V shed 3 bases, J shed 4 bases, and the junction held 3 bases outside the gene matches. CDR3 region: CASSLGTGEYEQYF. The CDR3 nucleotides are TGTGCCAGCAGCTTGGGGACAGGGGAATACGAGCAGTACTTC.